This T cell receptor (beta chain) was documented in a study of persistence of HIV-infected CD4 T cells. Germline CDR1 reads SEHNR; CDR2 reads FQNEAQ (reference sequence). This CDR3 has 12 amino acids. The V end lost 5 bases, the J end lost 4 bases, and 6 bases lay between the germline ends. Comment on this clone: The antigen remains unidentified.

The immunoSEQ assay was version 4, run in survey mode. Measured with immunoSEQ multiplex PCR; TCRdb has only the in-frame clones, and not every one. The sample lists about 46,000 clones, 70% to 90% seen once, with approximately 3.2% in the top ten. Nonspecific anti-CD3/anti-CD28 bead stimulation represents the broad CD4+ T cell repertoire. Sorting selected CD4+ T cells upregulating both CD40 ligand and CD69. PBMCs were depleted of CD8+ T cells before stimulation. The receptor was isolated from an adult woman with HIV who was CMV-seropositive. Specimen: CD4+ T cells sorted from PBMCs after approximately 19-hour stimulation, collected from a patient who received antiretroviral therapy. The chain employs TRBV7-9 and TRBJ1-5; D gene ambiguous. CDR3 nucleotides: TGTGCCAGCAGCCAAGGGAATCAGCCCCAGCATTTT. This encodes CASSQGNQPQHF.